These 14 T cell receptor beta chains were sequenced from one sample in a study of T cells in Graves' hyperthyroidism and ophthalmopathy. What was amplified from RNA transcripts were TCR beta CDR3 regions. The HTBI primer set served for first-round RT-PCR of the TCR CDR3. Each CDR3 protein is one row after TCRdb ran MiXCR on the multiplex PCR reads. The table records 690,000 or so distinct CDR3 sequences, around a sixth of them present only once. The sample taken for sequencing was blood. The receptors originated from a woman in her forties or fifties with Graves' hyperthyroidism that later progressed to Graves' ophthalmopathy.

The table lists this clonotype with many counts. The chain combines TRBV7-2 with TRBJ2-1; 12 bases fit TRBD2. This CDR3 contains 16 residues. Germline loops: CDR1 SGHTA, CDR2 FQGNSA. The V gene end was trimmed by 4 bases and the J gene end by 6 bases; junction bases not matched to a gene: 7. The CDR3 sequence: CASSSELAGGANEQFF. The CDR3 DNA reads as TGTGCCAGCAGCTCCGAACTAGCGGGGGGTGCCAATGAGCAGTTCTTC.

Ten or more counts support this clonotype. The V gene is TRBV11-2, the J gene TRBJ2-1; 9 nucleotides match TRBD2. The CDR3 consists of 17 residues. Per germline, CDR1 SGHAT and CDR2 FQNNGV. V trimming: 0 bases; J trimming: 6 bases; junction bases outside the gene matches: 9. In nucleotides, the CDR3 is TGTGCCAGCAGCTTAGATCTAGGGCTAGCGGGGATCAATGAGCAGTTCTTC. It yields the protein CASSLDLGLAGINEQFF.

A note on this clonotype: Germline is not matched at one junction end, which may reflect a read error. The chain recombines TRBV5-1 with TRBJ2-3; 7 bases map to TRBD1. This CDR3 spans 14 amino acids. Germline V gene sequence: CDR1 SGHRS, CDR2 YFSETQ. CDR3 region: CATSLDRETDTQYF. The CDR3, as DNA: TGCGCCACCAGCTTAGACAGGGAAACAGATACGCAGTATTTT. The variable domain in full, completed from reference TRBV5-1 and TRBJ2-3, reads KAGVTQTPRYLIKTRGQQVTLSCSPISGHRSVSWYQQTPGQGLQFLFEYFSETQRNKGNFPGRFSGRQFSNSRSEMNVSTLELGDSALYLCATSLDRETDTQYFGPGTRLTVL.

This clonotype was observed many times. V is TRBV20-1 and J is TRBJ2-7, with D possibly being TRBD1 (5 bases). V lost 8 bases to trimming and J lost 0 bases, with 14 bases between them. The CDR3 runs 13 residues. Germline CDR1 and CDR2: DFQATT and SNEGSKA (reference sequence). CDR3 amino acids: CSTRQFTSYEQYF. CDR3 nucleotide sequence: TGCAGTACCCGACAGTTCACCTCCTACGAGCAGTACTTC.

This clonotype has only a few counts. The V call is TRBV9, the J call TRBJ2-3, with 12 bases aligning to TRBD2. The CDR3 extends over 17 amino acids. V lost 4 bases to trimming and J lost 3 bases; unmatched junction nucleotides: 9. The germline CDR1 and CDR2 sequences are SGDLS and YYNGEE. The CDR3 DNA sequence: TGTGCCAGCAGCTTCCCTGCTAGCGGGGGGGCGACAGATACGCAGTATTTT. It is translated as CASSFPASGGATDTQYF.

This clonotype was seen repeatedly, ten times or more. This chain connects TRBV7-8 to TRBJ2-5, with D perhaps matching TRBD2 (6 bases). CDR3 size: 15 residues. Per germline, CDR1 SGHVS and CDR2 FQNEAQ. Between the trimmed V and J ends, which lost 1 base and 3 bases, there was a span of 12 bases. The CDR3 reads CASSLGSGVEETQYF. The CDR3 nucleotides are TGTGCCAGCAGCTTAGGGTCGGGGGTTGAAGAGACCCAGTACTTC.

This clonotype was picked up a small number of times. A read error is possible here, since a much larger clone lies one base away. The CDR3 region is CASSLATGECNEQFF. CDR3 nucleotides: TGTGCCAGCAGCTTGGCGACAGGAGAATGCAATGAGCAGTTCTTC. The chain is built from TRBV5-4 and TRBJ2-1; tentative D call: TRBD1 (6 bases). V lost 0 bases to trimming and J lost 6 bases, with 13 bases between them. The germline CDR1 and CDR2 sequences are SGHNT and YYREEE (reference sequence). This CDR3 region has 15 residues. Drawing the rest from reference TRBV5-4 and TRBJ2-1, the complete variable domain is ETGVTQSPTHLIKTRGQQVTLRCSSQSGHNTVSWYQQALGQGPQFIFQYYREEENGRGNFPPRFSGLQFPNYSSELNVNALELDDSALYLCASSLATGECNEQFFGPGTRLTVL.

The chain has TRBV6-5 and TRBJ1-4; no clear D. This CDR3 has 14 amino acids. Germline CDR1 is MNHEY and CDR2 is SVGAGI. Trimming stripped 2 bases from V and 8 bases from J, with 12 bases between. The CDR3 region is CASSYEPIGEKLFF. The CDR3 coding sequence is TGTGCCAGCAGTTACGAACCTATCGGGGAAAAACTGTTTTTT.

This clonotype has just a few counts. The rearrangement links TRBV24-1 to TRBJ2-1; 7 positions match TRBD2. The CDR3 extends over 16 amino acids. Per germline, CDR1 KGHDR and CDR2 SFDVKD. The trim removed 2 bases at V and 6 bases at J, leaving 9 bases unmatched. The CDR3 nucleotides read TGTGCCACCAGTGATTCCGGACTACCGGGGGGCAATGAGCAGTTCTTC. This sequence encodes CATSDSGLPGGNEQFF.

This clonotype appeared many times. The chain carries TRBV7-2 and TRBJ1-3; 7 bases are shared with TRBD1. V shed 4 bases and J 4 bases; nucleotides not matched to a gene: 4. The CDR3 is 14 residues long. The germline gives CDR1 SGHTA, CDR2 FQGNSA. The CDR3 reads CASSSTGTGNTIYF. Written as DNA, the CDR3 is TGTGCCAGCAGCTCGACAGGGACGGGAAACACCATATATTTT.

This clonotype was observed many times. The chain combines TRBV7-9 with TRBJ2-7, with D perhaps matching TRBD1 or TRBD2 (5 bases each). CDR3 size: 16 residues. V was shortened by 1 base and J by 0 bases, with 13 bases between the two germline ends. Germline loops: CDR1 SEHNR, CDR2 FQNEAQ (reference sequence). CDR3 sequence (DNA): TGTGCCAGCAGCTTAGTTGGGGACGGCCGCTCCTACGAGCAGTACTTC. Translation: CASSLVGDGRSYEQYF.

Written as DNA, the CDR3 is TGCAGTGCCACGACGCAGGGGGCAGTTCAGCCCCAGCATTTT. Protein: CSATTQGAVQPQHF. The chain couples TRBV20-1 to TRBJ1-5, with 8 bases lining up with TRBD1. The length of the CDR3 is 14 residues. The junction had 10 bases not matched to a gene; V was cut back by 6 bases and J by 6 bases. Germline lookup yields CDR1 DFQATT and CDR2 SNEGSKA (reference sequence).

There are a few counts of this clonotype. The chain combines TRBV12-3 or TRBV12-4 with TRBJ2-3; 12 bases are shared with TRBD1. J lost 4 bases, V lost 3 bases, and 2 bases had no gene match. The length of the CDR3 is 15 residues. The DNA of the CDR3 is TGTGCCAGCAGTTTCGGGGACAGGGGGCCAGATACGCAGTATTTT. It translates to CASSFGDRGPDTQYF.

The chain combines TRBV2 with TRBJ2-1, with 13 positions matching TRBD2. V was clipped by 6 bases and J by 10 bases; unmatched bases: 12. This CDR3 contains 16 residues. The germline gives CDR1 SNHLY, CDR2 FYNNEI. CDR3 sequence (DNA): TGTGCCAGCAGCCTTTTACTAGCGGGGGGGTTTTCGGAGCAGTTCTTC. Protein: CASSLLLAGGFSEQFF.